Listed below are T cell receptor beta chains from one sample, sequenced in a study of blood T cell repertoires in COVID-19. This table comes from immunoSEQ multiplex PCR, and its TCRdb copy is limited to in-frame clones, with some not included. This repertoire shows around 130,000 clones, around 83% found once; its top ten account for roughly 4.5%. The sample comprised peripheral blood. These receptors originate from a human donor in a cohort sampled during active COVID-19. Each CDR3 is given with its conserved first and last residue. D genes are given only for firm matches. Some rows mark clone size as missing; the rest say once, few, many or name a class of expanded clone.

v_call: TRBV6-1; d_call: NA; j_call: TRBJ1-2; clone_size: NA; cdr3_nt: TGTGCCAGCAGTGAAGCGGCGGGGGACTATGGCTACACCTTC; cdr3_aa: CASSEAAGDYGYTF
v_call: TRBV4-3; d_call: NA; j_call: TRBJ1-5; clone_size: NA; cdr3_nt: TGCGCCAGCAGCCAGGCCCTCGGGGGCAATCAGCCCCAGCATTTT; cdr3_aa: CASSQALGGNQPQHF
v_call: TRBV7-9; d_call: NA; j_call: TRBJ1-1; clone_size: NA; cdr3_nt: TGTGCCAGCAGCTTAGGTGGAGGGTGGGAAGCTTTCTTT; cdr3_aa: CASSLGGGWEAFF
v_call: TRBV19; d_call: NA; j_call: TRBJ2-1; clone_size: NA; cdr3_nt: TGTGCCAGTAGTCTGGGGACTGCTACTGGGCAGTTCTTC; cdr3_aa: CASSLGTATGQFF
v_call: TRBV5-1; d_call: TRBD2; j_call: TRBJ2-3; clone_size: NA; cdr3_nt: TGCGCCAGCAGCTTGGATGGGACTAGCGGGAGGGTCGCAGATACGCAGTATTTT; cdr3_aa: CASSLDGTSGRVADTQYF
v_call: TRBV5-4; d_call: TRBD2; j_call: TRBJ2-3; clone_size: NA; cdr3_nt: TGTGCCAGCAGCGGGGTCCGAGCGGGAGGACCAGATACGCAGTATTTT; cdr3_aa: CASSGVRAGGPDTQYF
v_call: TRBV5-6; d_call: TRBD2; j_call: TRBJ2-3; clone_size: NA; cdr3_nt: TGTGCCAGCAGCTTTTGGACTAGCGAACGAGATACGCAGTATTTT; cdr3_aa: CASSFWTSERDTQYF
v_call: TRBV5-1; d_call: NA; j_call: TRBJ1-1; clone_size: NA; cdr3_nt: TGCGCCAGCAGCTTGGGGGGACAGAACACTGAAGCTTTCTTT; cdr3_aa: CASSLGGQNTEAFF
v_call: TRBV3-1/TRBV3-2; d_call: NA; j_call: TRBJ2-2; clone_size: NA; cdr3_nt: TGTGCCAGCAGCCAAGCCCGGGGCACCGGGGAGCTGTTTTTT; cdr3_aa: CASSQARGTGELFF
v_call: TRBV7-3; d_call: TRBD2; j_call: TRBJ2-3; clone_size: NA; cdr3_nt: TGTGCCAGCAGCTCCCATCGGGGGGGCCGTACAGATACGCAGTATTTT; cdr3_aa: CASSSHRGGRTDTQYF
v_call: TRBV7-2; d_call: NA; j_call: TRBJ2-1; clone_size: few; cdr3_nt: TGTGCCAGCAGCTTATCTTCGAGCCCCGTCGGCTACAATGAGCAGTTCTTC; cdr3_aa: CASSLSSSPVGYNEQFF
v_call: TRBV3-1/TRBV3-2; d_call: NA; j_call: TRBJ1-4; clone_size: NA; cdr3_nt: TGTGCCAGCAGCCACTCACGCGGTCTCGAGCGAGAAAAACTGTTTTTT; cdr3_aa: CASSHSRGLEREKLFF
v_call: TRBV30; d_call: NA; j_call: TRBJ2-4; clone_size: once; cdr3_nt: TGTGCCTGTTCTGGGGGGAACATTCAGTACTTC; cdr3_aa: CACSGGNIQYF
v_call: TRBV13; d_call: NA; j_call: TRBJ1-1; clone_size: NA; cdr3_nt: TGTGCCAGCAGCTTGTCGGAGATGAACACTGAAGCTTTCTTT; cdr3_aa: CASSLSEMNTEAFF
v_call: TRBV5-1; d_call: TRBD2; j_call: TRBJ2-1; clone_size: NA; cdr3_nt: TGCGCCAGCAGCTCGCGGGGGAGCTCCTACAATGAGCAGTTCTTC; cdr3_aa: CASSSRGSSYNEQFF
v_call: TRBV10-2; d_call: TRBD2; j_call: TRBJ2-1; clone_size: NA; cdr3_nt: TGCGCCAGCAGTGAGCAGCGGGAAGGTGGGAATGAGCAGTTCTTC; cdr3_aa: CASSEQREGGNEQFF
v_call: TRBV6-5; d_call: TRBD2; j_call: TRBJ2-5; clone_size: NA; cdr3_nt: TGTGCCAGCAGTACGACTAGCGTTGAGACCCAGTACTTC; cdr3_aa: CASSTTSVETQYF